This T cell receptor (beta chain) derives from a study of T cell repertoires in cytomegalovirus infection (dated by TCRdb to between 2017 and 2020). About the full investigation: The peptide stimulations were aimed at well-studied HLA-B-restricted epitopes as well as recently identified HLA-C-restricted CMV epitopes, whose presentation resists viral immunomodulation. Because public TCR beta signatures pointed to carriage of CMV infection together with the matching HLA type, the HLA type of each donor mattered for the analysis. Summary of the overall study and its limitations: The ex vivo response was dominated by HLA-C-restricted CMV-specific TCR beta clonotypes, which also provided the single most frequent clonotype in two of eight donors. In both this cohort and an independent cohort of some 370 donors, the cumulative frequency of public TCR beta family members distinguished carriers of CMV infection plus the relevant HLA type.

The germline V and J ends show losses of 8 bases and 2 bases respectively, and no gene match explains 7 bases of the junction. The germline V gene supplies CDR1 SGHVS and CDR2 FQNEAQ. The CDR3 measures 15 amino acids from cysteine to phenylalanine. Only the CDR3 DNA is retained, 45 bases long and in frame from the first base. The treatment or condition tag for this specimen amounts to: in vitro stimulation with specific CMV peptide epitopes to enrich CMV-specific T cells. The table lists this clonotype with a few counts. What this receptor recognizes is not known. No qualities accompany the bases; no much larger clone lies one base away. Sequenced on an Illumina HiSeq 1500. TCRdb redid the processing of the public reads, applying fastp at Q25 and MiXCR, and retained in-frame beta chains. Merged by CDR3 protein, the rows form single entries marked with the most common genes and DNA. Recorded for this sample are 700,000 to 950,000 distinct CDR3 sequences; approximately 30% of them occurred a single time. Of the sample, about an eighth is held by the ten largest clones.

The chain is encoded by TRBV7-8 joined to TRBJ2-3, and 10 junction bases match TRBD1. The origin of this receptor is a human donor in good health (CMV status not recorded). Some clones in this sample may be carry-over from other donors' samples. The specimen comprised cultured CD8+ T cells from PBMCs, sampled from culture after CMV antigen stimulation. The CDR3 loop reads CASGPGTGVTDTQYF. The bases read TGTGCCAGCGGTCCCGGGACAGGGGTCACAGATACGCAGTATTTT.